This T cell receptor (beta chain) was sequenced during a study of identifying expanded T cells in peripheral blood. The table came from immunoSEQ multiplex PCR; TCRdb's copy has only in-frame clones and leaves some out. The sample yields about 78,000 clones, 84% seen once. CDR1 SGHDN and CDR2 FVKESK come from the germline V gene. The CDR3 is 15 residues long. Between the trimmed V and J ends, which lost 1 base and 5 bases, there was a span of 12 bases. Sample: blood. The chain uses TRBV14 and TRBJ2-1; the D gene is possibly TRBD2 (7 bases). This TCR was recovered from a person between 18 and 75 years old in good health. Written as DNA, the CDR3 is TGTGCCAGCAGCCAAGGAAGGGGGGGGCACAATGAGCAGTTCTTC. Translation: CASSQGRGGHNEQFF.